This T cell receptor beta chain emerged from a study of cytomegalovirus exposure and HLA in healthy donors. Study-level findings and limits: An analysis that was carried out later associated 16,000 or so TCR beta sequences with HLA alleles at 0.05 false discovery rate. The study flagged approximately 180 TCR beta chains as cytomegalovirus-associated.

60 Vbeta and 13 Jbeta primers were used in PCR. The method was immunoSEQ multiplex PCR; TCRdb's version includes in-frame clones alone and lacks a portion of them. The sample has roughly 220,000 clones, about 74% seen once; the top ten hold 1.8%. This CDR3 region has 16 residues. The germline CDR1 and CDR2 sequences are SGHTA and FQGNSA. The V end lost 5 bases, the J end lost 4 bases, and 19 bases lay between the germline ends. A remark on this clone: The antigen is not known.

Sequenced material: PBMCs. This TCR was recovered from a woman aged 25 to 39 in good health and CMV-seronegative. V gene TRBV7-2 combines with J gene TRBJ2-3; possibly TRBD1 for D (5 bases). The CDR3 sequence: CASSPPRVGGADTQYF. DNA of the CDR3: TGTGCCAGCAGCCCCCCCAGGGTCGGTGGCGCAGATACGCAGTATTTT.